The 14 T cell receptor beta chains below all came from one sample that was sequenced in a study of control samples from healthy donors and cancer patients. Profiling relied on immunoSEQ multiplex PCR, and the TCRdb table lists in-frame clones only, not all of them. In the table there are approximately 150,000 clones, 94% of which are singletons. Specimen: blood. These receptors were collected from a man aged 40-49 years in good health.

V and J are TRBV21-1 and TRBJ1-5. TRBV21-1 constitutes a pseudogene. The CDR3 is 17 residues long. CDR3 protein: CASSKALKGPCNQPQHF. The CDR3 DNA follows: TGTGCCAGCAGCAAAGCCCTAAAGGGACCGTGCAATCAGCCCCAGCATTTT.

The chain links TRBV6-4 to TRBJ1-1; D perhaps matches TRBD1 (5 bases). Germline V gives CDR1 MRHNA, CDR2 SNTAGT. CDR3 size: 13 residues. The V end was cut by 6 bases, the J end by 0 bases, with 8 bases between. The CDR3 DNA is TGTGCCAGCAGCTACAGGCTGAACACTGAAGCTTTCTTT. Protein sequence: CASSYRLNTEAFF.

The chain links TRBV10-3 to TRBJ2-1, with 8 bases fitting TRBD2. The CDR3 sequence is 15 residues long. The germline gives CDR1 ENHRY, CDR2 SYGVKD. V lost 5 bases, J lost 6 bases, and 9 bases stayed unmatched. The CDR3 sequence is CAISPQPTSGNEQFF. CDR3 DNA: TGTGCCATCAGTCCTCAACCAACTAGCGGCAATGAGCAGTTCTTC.

V gene TRBV10-1 combines with J gene TRBJ1-4; D is undetermined. The CDR3 is 14 amino acids. Looked up from germline, CDR1 is WNHNN and CDR2 is SYGVQD (reference sequence). The germline V and J ends were trimmed by 0 bases and 4 bases, with 6 bases remaining between them. CDR3 sequence reads: CASSESVSNEKLFF. DNA of the CDR3: TGCGCCAGCAGTGAGTCTGTCAGTAATGAAAAACTGTTTTTT.

The rearrangement uses TRBV11-2 and TRBJ2-7; D call uncertain. Per the germline V gene, CDR1 is SGHAT and CDR2 is FQNNGV. With 0 bases removed from V and 0 bases from J, the gap between germline ends came to 3 bases. CDR3 size: 13 residues. The CDR3 DNA sequence: TGTGCCAGCAGCTTAGAGAGCTCCTACGAGCAGTACTTC. Its translation is CASSLESSYEQYF.

This clone has just one count. The chain is built from TRBV12-2 and TRBJ2-7; no check of the table's D call, TRBD1, against the DNA was made. TRBV12-2 is assigned pseudogene status. The CDR3 loop spans 17 amino acids. This CDR3 is CASRLGNWDRLSYEQYF. In DNA, the CDR3 is TGTGCAAGTCGCTTAGGGAATTGGGACAGACTCTCCTACGAGCAGTACTTC.

V and J are TRBV2 and TRBJ2-2; 9 positions match TRBD2. The CDR3 loop spans 16 amino acids. The germline V gene encodes CDR1 SNHLY and CDR2 FYNNEI. The junction had 12 bases not matched to a gene; V was cut back by 6 bases and J by 7 bases. CDR3 in DNA: TGTGCCAGCAGAATACTTAGCGGGAGCTCGGGCGGGGAGCTGTTTTTT. Translation: CASRILSGSSGGELFF.

The chain links TRBV5-1 to TRBJ1-1; D remains unclear. Germline V gene data show CDR1 as SGHRS and CDR2 as YFSETQ. Trimming removed 4 bases at V and 0 bases at J, with 7 bases between. The CDR3 extends over 13 amino acids. The DNA for the CDR3 is TGCGCCAGCAGCGTGGACCTGAACACTGAAGCTTTCTTT. This sequence encodes CASSVDLNTEAFF.

This chain links TRBV4-2 with TRBJ2-3; 8 nucleotides match TRBD2. The V gene's germline CDR1 is LGHNA and CDR2 YNFKEQ. This CDR3 has 17 residues. V gave up 0 bases and J gave up 1 base; unmatched junction bases: 6. For the CDR3, the DNA is TGTGCCAGCAGCCAAGACGTTAGCGGGGCGGGCACAGATACGCAGTATTTT. As protein: CASSQDVSGAGTDTQYF.

The genes are TRBV6-5 and TRBJ2-5; D perhaps matches TRBD2 (6 bases). V lost 4 bases and J 5 bases, leaving 17 bases between the germline ends. The CDR3 has 15 residues. Germline CDR1 MNHEY, CDR2 SVGAGI. DNA of the CDR3: TGTGCCAGCAGTTTATCAGGGAGGCTGCGGGAGACCCAGTACTTC. Amino acid sequence: CASSLSGRLRETQYF.

This chain joins TRBV5-1 and TRBJ2-2; D is unresolved. V was pared by 1 base and J by 1 base, with 5 bases between. Germline assignment: CDR1 SGHRS and CDR2 YFSETQ. The length of the CDR3 is 14 residues. CDR3 amino acids: CASSLRRNTGELFF. CDR3 coding DNA: TGCGCCAGCAGCTTGCGACGGAACACCGGGGAGCTGTTTTTT.

The chain links TRBV5-1 to TRBJ2-2, with TRBD1 as a possible D gene (6 bases). Trimming removed 10 bases from V and 5 bases from J, with 18 bases in between. CDR3 length: 14 residues. CDR1 is SGHRS, CDR2 YFSETQ, per germline. The CDR3 loop reads CAGKAGTGTGELFF. The CDR3 nucleotides read TGCGCCGGAAAAGCCGGCACAGGGACCGGGGAGCTGTTTTTT.

The DNA of the CDR3 is TGTGCCAGCAGCCTGATGGGGACAGGGAGCACAGATACGCAGTATTTT. This codes for CASSLMGTGSTDTQYF. This chain joins TRBV7-3 and TRBJ2-3; TRBD1 agrees at 9 bases. Germline-derived CDR1 and CDR2 are SGHTA and FQGTGA. The ends lost 5 bases at V and 0 bases at J; junction bases unmatched: 6. The CDR3 consists of 16 residues.

This chain joins TRBV10-3 and TRBJ2-3, with D possibly being TRBD2 (5 bases). The V end was cut by 6 bases, the J end by 4 bases, with 14 bases between. The CDR3 is 14 residues long. CDR1 and CDR2 from the germline V gene are ENHRY and SYGVKD. CDR3 bases: TGTGCCATCAGGAGCGGCTTCGGCGCAGATACGCAGTATTTT. Its translation: CAIRSGFGADTQYF.